This TCR beta chain was sequenced in a study of regulatory T cells in long-lasting Graves disease. Through Arm-PCR of CDR3 regions and iRepertoire HTBI primers, TCR beta libraries were built. TCRdb re-derived calls from the multiplex PCR reads in MiXCR, one entry per CDR3 protein. The sample has about 220,000 distinct CDR3 sequences; 15% to 20% are singletons. Study-wide results and limits: More public clonotypes were shared by persistent patients (2,741) than by new patients (approximately 1,000).

Time point in this sample: newly diagnosed GD, antithyroid drugs for less than 3 months. PBMC-extracted RNA yielded the TCR library. The V and J ends lost 5 bases and 7 bases respectively, with 18 bases between them. Looked up from germline, CDR1 is MNHEY and CDR2 is SMNVEV (reference sequence). The length of the CDR3 is 15 residues. Points on this clonotype: Its antigen is currently unknown. With a far larger clone one base away, a read error is the likely cause.

This sample was also put to use in a study of T cells in Graves' hyperthyroidism and ophthalmopathy.

The sequence was collected from a woman aged 25 to 39 with Graves disease. This chain connects TRBV27 to TRBJ2-1; tentatively, D is TRBD2 (5 bases). Sequencing was performed on peripheral blood mononuclear cells (PBMCs), taken at new diagnosis, from a patient treated with antithyroid drugs. The CDR3 spells CASSRGSVGGNEQFF. The CDR3 DNA reads TGTGCCAGCAGTCGAGGGAGCGTCGGTGGGAATGAGCAGTTCTTC.